One sample yielded the 2 T cell receptor beta chains listed below, sequenced in a study of neoadjuvant anti-PD-1 for oral cavity cancer. Regarding time point: after neoadjuvant nivolumab, at surgical resection. TCRdb's copy holds only in-frame clones and misses some; the assay was immunoSEQ multiplex PCR. This sample has some 70,000 clones; around 84% occur once, and the top ten carry 3% to 3.5%. Sample: PBMCs, taken after nivolumab (anti-PD-1) treatment. The receptors were gathered from a person aged 35-80 years with oral cavity squamous cell carcinoma.

This chain connects TRBV19 to TRBJ2-7; the D call may be TRBD1 or TRBD2 (7 bases each). CDR3 size: 14 residues. Per germline, CDR1 LNHDA and CDR2 SQIVND (reference sequence). V was shortened by 7 bases and J by 0 bases, with 13 bases between the two germline ends. The CDR3 nucleotides are TGTGCCAGTACGGCAGGGGGGGACTCCTACGAGCAGTACTTC. Its translation: CASTAGGDSYEQYF.

V is TRBV14 and J is TRBJ2-3; tentative D call: TRBD2 (6 bases). Germline V gene data show CDR1 as SGHDN and CDR2 as FVKESK. This CDR3 comprises 14 residues. Trimming left V 3 bases short and J 2 bases short, with 9 bases between. In DNA, the CDR3 is TGTGCCAGCAGCCAGTTAGCGGACACAGATACGCAGTATTTT. The encoded protein is CASSQLADTDTQYF.